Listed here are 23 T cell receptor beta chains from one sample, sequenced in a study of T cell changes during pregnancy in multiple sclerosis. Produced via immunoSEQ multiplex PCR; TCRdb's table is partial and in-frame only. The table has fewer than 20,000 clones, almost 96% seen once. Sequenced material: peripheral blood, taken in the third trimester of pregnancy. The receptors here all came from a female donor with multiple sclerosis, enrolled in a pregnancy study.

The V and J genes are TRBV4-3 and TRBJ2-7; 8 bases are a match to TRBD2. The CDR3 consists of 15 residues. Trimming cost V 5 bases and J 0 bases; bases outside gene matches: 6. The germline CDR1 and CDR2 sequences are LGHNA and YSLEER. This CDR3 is CASSFDRGGSYEQYF. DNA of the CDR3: TGCGCCAGCAGCTTCGACCGGGGGGGCTCCTACGAGCAGTACTTC.

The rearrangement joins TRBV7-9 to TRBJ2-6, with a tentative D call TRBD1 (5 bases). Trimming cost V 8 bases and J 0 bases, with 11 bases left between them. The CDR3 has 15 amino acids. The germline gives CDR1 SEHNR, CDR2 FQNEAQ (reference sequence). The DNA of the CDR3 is TGTGCCAGCCTCACAGGAGACTCTGGGGCCAACGTCCTGACTTTC. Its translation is CASLTGDSGANVLTF.

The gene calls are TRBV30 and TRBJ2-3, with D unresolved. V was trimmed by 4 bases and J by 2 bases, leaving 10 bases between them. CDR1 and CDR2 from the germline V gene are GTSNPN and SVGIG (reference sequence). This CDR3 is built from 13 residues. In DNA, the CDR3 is TGTGCCTGGAAACCGGTAAACACAGATACGCAGTATTTT. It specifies CAWKPVNTDTQYF.

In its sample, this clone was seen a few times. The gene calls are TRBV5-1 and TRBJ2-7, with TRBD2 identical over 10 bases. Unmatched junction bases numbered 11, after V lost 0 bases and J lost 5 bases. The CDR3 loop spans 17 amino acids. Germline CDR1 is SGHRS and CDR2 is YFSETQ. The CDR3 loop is CASSLGLAGASPHEQYF. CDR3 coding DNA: TGCGCCAGCAGCTTGGGTCTAGCGGGAGCATCGCCCCACGAGCAGTACTTC.

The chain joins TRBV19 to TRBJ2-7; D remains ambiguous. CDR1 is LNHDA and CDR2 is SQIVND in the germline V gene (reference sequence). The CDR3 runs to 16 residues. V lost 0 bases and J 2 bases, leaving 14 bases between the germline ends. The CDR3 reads CASSIEGPGSAYEQYF. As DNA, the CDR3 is TGTGCCAGTAGTATAGAAGGTCCGGGTTCCGCCTACGAGCAGTACTTC.

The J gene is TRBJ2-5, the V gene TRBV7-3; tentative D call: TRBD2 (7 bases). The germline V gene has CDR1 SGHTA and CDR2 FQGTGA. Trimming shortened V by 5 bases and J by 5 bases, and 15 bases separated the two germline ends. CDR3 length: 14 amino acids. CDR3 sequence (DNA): TGTGCCAGCAGCCCAAGGGGGGGGCGCGAGACCCAGTACTTC. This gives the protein CASSPRGGRETQYF.

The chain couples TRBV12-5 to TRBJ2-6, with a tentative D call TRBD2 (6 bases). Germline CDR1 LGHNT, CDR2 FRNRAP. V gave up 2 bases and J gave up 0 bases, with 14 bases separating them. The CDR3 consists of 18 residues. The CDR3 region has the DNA TGTGCTAGTGGTTTGCCCCGGGGACTTCACTCTGGGGCCAACGTCCTGACTTTC. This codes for CASGLPRGLHSGANVLTF. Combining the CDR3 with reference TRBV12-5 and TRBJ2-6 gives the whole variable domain DARVTQTPRHKVTEMGQEVTMRCQPILGHNTVFWYRQTMMQGLELLAYFRNRAPLDDSGMPKDRFSAEMPDATLATLKIQPSEPRDSAVYFCASGLPRGLHSGANVLTFGAGSRLTVL.

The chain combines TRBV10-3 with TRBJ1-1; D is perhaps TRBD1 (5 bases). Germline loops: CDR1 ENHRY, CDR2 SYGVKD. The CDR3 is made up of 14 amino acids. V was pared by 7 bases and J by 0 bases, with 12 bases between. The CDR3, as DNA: TGTGCCATCACGGCAGGGATCATGAACACTGAAGCTTTCTTT. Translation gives CAITAGIMNTEAFF.

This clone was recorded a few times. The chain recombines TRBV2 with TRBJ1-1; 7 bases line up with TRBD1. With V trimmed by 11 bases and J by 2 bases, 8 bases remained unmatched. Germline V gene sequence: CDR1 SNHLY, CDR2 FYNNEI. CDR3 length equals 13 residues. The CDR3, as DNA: TGTGCCGGGGTGGACAGGCGAAACACTGAAGCTTTCTTT. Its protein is CAGVDRRNTEAFF.

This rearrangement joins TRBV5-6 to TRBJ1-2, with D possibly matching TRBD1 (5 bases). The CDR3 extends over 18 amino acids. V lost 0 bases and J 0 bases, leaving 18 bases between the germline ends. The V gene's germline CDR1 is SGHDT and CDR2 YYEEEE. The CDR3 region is CASSLVGPRGGSNYGYTF. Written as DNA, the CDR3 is TGTGCCAGCAGCTTGGTTGGTCCCCGCGGGGGTTCTAACTATGGCTACACCTTC.

The CDR3 nucleotides are TGTGCCAGCAGCGGGCAGACCATGAACACTGAAGCTTTCTTT. It encodes CASSGQTMNTEAFF. The chain has TRBV5-4 and TRBJ1-1; no definite D call. Germline V gene lookup returns CDR1 SGHNT and CDR2 YYREEE (reference sequence). This CDR3 has 14 residues. Trimming removed 4 bases from V and 0 bases from J, with 10 bases in between.

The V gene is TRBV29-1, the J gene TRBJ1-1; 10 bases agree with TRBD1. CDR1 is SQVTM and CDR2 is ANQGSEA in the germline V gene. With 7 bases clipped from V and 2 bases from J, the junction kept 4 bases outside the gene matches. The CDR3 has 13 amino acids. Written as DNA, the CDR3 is TGCAGCGGCATGACAGGGGGCAACACTGAAGCTTTCTTT. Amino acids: CSGMTGGNTEAFF.

The CDR3 loop is CASSVDRVQPQHF. The CDR3, as DNA: TGTGCCAGCAGCGTGGACAGGGTTCAGCCCCAGCATTTT. The chain combines TRBV5-4 with TRBJ1-5, with TRBD1 matching 8 bases. After removal of 4 bases from V and 6 bases from J, the junction contained 3 bases not matched to a gene. This CDR3 region has 13 residues. Germline CDR1 is SGHNT and CDR2 is YYREEE (reference sequence).

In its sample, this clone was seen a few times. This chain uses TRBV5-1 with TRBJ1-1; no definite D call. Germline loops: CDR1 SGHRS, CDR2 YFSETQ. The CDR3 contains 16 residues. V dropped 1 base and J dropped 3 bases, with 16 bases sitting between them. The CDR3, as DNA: TGCGCCAGCAGCTTGTGGGCGCAGGCCCCCGACACTGAAGCTTTCTTT. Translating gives CASSLWAQAPDTEAFF.

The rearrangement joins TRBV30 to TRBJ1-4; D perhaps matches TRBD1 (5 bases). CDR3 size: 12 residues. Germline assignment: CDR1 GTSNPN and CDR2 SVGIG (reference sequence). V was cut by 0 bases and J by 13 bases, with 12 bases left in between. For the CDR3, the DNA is TGTGCCTGGAGTGTACGCACAGGCGGACTGTTTTTT. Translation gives CAWSVRTGGLFF.

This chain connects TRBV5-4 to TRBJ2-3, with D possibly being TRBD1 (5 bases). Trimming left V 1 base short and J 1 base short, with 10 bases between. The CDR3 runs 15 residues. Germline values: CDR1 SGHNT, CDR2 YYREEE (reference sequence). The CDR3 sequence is CASSLQGWGTDTQYF. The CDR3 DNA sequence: TGTGCCAGCAGCTTGCAGGGATGGGGCACAGATACGCAGTATTTT.

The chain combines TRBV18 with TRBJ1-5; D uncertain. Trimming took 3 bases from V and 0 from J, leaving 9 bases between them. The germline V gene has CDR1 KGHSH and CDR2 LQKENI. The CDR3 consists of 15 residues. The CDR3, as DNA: TGTGCCAGCTCACCCGACACGAATAGCAATCAGCCCCAGCATTTT. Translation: CASSPDTNSNQPQHF. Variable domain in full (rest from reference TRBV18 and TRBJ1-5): NAGVMQNPRHLVRRRGQEARLRCSPMKGHSHVYWYRQLPEEGLKFMVYLQKENIIDESGMPKERFSAEFPKEGPSILRIQQVVRGDSAAYFCASSPDTNSNQPQHFGDGTRLSIL.

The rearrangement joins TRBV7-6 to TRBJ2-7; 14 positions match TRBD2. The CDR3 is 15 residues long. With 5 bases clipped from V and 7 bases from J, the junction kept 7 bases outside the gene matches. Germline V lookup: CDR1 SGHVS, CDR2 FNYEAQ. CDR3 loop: CASSGGTSGRGEQYF. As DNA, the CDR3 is TGTGCCAGCAGCGGGGGGACTAGCGGGAGAGGGGAGCAGTACTTC.

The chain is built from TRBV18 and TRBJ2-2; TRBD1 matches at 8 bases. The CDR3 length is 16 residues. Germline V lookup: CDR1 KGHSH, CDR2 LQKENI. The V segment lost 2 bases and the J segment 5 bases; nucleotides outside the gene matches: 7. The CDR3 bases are TGTGCCAGCTCACCATCGGGACAGGTTGGGACCGGGGAGCTGTTTTTT. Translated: CASSPSGQVGTGELFF.

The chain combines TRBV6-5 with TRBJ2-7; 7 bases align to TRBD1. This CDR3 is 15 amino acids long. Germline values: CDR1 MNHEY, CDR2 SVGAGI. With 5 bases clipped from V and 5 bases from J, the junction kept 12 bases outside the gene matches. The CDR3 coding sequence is TGTGCCAGCAGTAAAGGGACAGCTGGCAGGGACGAGCAGTACTTC. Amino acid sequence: CASSKGTAGRDEQYF.

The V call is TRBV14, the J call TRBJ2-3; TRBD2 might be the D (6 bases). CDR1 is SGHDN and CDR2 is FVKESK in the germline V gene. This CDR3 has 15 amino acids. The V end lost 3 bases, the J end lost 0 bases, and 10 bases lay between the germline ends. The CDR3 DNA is TGTGCCAGCAGCCAGACTAGGACGAGCACAGATACGCAGTATTTT. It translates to CASSQTRTSTDTQYF.

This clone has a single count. CDR3 residues: CASSQGGRPNEKLFF. The CDR3 bases are TGTGCCAGCAGCCAAGGGGGCCGGCCTAATGAAAAACTGTTTTTT. The chain carries TRBV5-8 and TRBJ1-4; 7 bases agree with TRBD1. This CDR3 is built from 15 residues. After removal of 4 bases from V and 3 bases from J, the junction contained 6 bases not matched to a gene. Per the germline V gene, CDR1 is SGHTS and CDR2 is YDEGEE. Looking up the rest from reference TRBV5-8 and TRBJ1-4 gives the full variable domain: EAGVTQSPTHLIKTRGQQATLRCSPISGHTSVYWYQQALGLGLQFLLWYDEGEERNRGNFPPRFSGRQFPNYSSELNVNALELEDSALYLCASSQGGRPNEKLFFGSGTQLSVL.

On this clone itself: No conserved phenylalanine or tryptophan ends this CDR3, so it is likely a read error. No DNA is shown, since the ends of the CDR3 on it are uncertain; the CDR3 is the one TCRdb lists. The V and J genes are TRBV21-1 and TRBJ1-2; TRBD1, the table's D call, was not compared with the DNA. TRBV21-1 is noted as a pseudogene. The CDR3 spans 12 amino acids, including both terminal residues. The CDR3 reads CASSKVGSRGSV.